These 32 T cell receptor beta chains originate from one sample sequenced in a study of identical twins. In TCRdb, the 5' RACE reads were re-called with MiXCR into one record per CDR3 protein. The sample carries a few hundred thousand distinct CDR3 sequences, approximately 11% recorded once. This sample was shared with a second study, whose subject was yellow fever vaccine responses in identical twins.

Input material: memory (CD45RO+) T cells sorted from blood. These receptors all come from a woman younger than 30 in good health.

The V gene is TRBV7-2, the J gene TRBJ2-7; 8 bases map to TRBD1. CDR3 length equals 15 residues. V was pared by 4 bases and J by 4 bases, with 9 bases of the junction left unmatched. Germline CDR1 reads SGHTA; CDR2 reads FQGNSA. DNA of the CDR3: TGTGCCAGCAGCTCAGCCGGGACAGGTCTGTACGAGCAGTACTTC. As protein: CASSSAGTGLYEQYF.

This clonotype was observed at least ten times. This chain links TRBV7-2 with TRBJ1-6; D uncertain. The germline gives CDR1 SGHTA, CDR2 FQGNSA. The length of the CDR3 is 13 residues. With 4 bases removed from V and 7 bases from J, the gap between germline ends came to 8 bases. As DNA, the CDR3 is TGTGCCAGCAGCTCCTACAGAAATTCACCCCTCCACTTT. It encodes CASSSYRNSPLHF. Full variable domain (missing parts from reference TRBV7-2 and TRBJ1-6): GAGVSQSPSNKVTEKGKDVELRCDPISGHTALYWYRQSLGQGLEFLIYFQGNSAPDKSGLPSDRFSAERTGGSVSTLTIQRTQQEDSAVYLCASSSYRNSPLHFGNGTRLTVT.

The chain uses TRBV7-2 and TRBJ2-7; TRBD2 aligns across 7 bases. CDR1 is SGHTA, CDR2 FQGNSA, per germline. CDR3 length equals 14 residues. Trimming cost V 5 bases and J 1 base; bases outside gene matches: 5. The DNA for the CDR3 is TGTGCCAGCAGCAAGCGGGACGGATCCTACGAGCAGTACTTC. Its protein is CASSKRDGSYEQYF.

In its sample, this clonotype was seen many times. V gene TRBV4-3 combines with J gene TRBJ2-2, with TRBD2 as a possible D gene (7 bases). The CDR3 is made up of 17 amino acids. V was cut by 4 bases and J by 4 bases, with 19 bases left in between. Germline CDR1 reads LGHNA; CDR2 reads YSLEER. CDR3 coding DNA: TGCGCCAGCAGCCTAACGTGGGGGGGGCCGGGCACCGGGGAGCTGTTTTTT. As protein: CASSLTWGGPGTGELFF.

This chain joins TRBV7-2 and TRBJ1-5, with 9 bases fitting TRBD1. Trimming cost V 6 bases and J 4 bases; bases outside gene matches: 10. The CDR3 has 16 amino acids. Looked up from germline, CDR1 is SGHTA and CDR2 is FQGNSA. Here the CDR3 DNA reads TGTGCCAGCAGTTATTCCGGGACAGGGATGAATCAGCCCCAGCATTTT. Encoded protein: CASSYSGTGMNQPQHF.

This clonotype was found many times. This sequence joins TRBV12-3 or TRBV12-4 and TRBJ2-1, with TRBD1 as a possible D gene (6 bases). Trimming cost V 1 base and J 6 bases, with 7 bases left between them. The CDR3 covers 13 residues. The CDR3 protein is CASSLGGPNEQFF. The CDR3 DNA is TGTGCCAGCAGTTTAGGGGGGCCCAATGAGCAGTTCTTC.

This clonotype was counted only a few times. The J gene is TRBJ2-7, the V gene TRBV29-1; no clear D gene. The CDR3 loop spans 12 amino acids. V was cut by 5 bases and J by 0 bases, with 8 bases left in between. CDR1 is SQVTM, CDR2 ANQGSEA, per germline. The CDR3 loop is CSVRTVSYEQYF. The CDR3 nucleotides are TGCAGCGTTCGGACGGTCTCCTACGAGCAGTACTTC.

The rearrangement uses TRBV10-3 and TRBJ2-3, with 10 nucleotides matching TRBD1. The CDR3 runs to 16 residues. The V gene's germline CDR1 is ENHRY and CDR2 SYGVKD. J gave up 3 bases and V 6 bases, and 9 bases lay outside the gene matches. CDR3 residues: CAIRAGTGAATDTQYF. CDR3 coding DNA: TGTGCCATCAGAGCCGGGACAGGGGCGGCTACAGATACGCAGTATTTT.

This clonotype was counted many times. V and J are TRBV21-1 and TRBJ2-5; TRBD1, the table's D call, lacks a check against the DNA. TRBV21-1 is reported as a pseudogene. The length of the CDR3 is 18 residues. CDR3 in DNA: TGTGCCAGCAGCAAACCCGGGGACAGTTTGATGTACCAAGAGACCCAGTACTTC. Amino acids: CASSKPGDSLMYQETQYF.

The rearrangement joins TRBV4-3 to TRBJ1-1; 8 nucleotides align to TRBD1. The germline gives CDR1 LGHNA, CDR2 YSLEER. This CDR3 is built from 15 residues. V shed 6 bases, J shed 5 bases, and the junction held 11 bases outside the gene matches. The CDR3 DNA sequence: TGCGCCAGCAGACTAAGACAGGGGATGGGTACTGAAGCTTTCTTT. Translation gives CASRLRQGMGTEAFF.

In its sample, this clonotype was seen a few times. The chain employs TRBV9 and TRBJ1-1; D is unclear. Per germline, CDR1 SGDLS and CDR2 YYNGEE. V lost 6 bases, J lost 4 bases, and 13 bases lay in between. The length of the CDR3 is 13 residues. CDR3 bases: TGTGCCAGCACCAACGTGGCCTCCACTGAAGCTTTCTTT. Protein: CASTNVASTEAFF.

There are a few counts of this clonotype. The rearrangement joins TRBV7-3 to TRBJ2-1, with D possibly being TRBD1 (5 bases). Trimming stripped 5 bases from V and 6 bases from J, with 14 bases between. CDR1 and CDR2 (germline): SGHTA, FQGTGA. The CDR3 has 14 amino acids. This chain's CDR3 is CASSLGAPFNEQFF. CDR3 nucleotide sequence: TGTGCCAGCAGCCTAGGGGCCCCATTCAATGAGCAGTTCTTC.

Only a few counts were recorded for this clonotype. V is TRBV7-2 and J is TRBJ1-2; TRBD1 matches 10 bases. The V gene end was trimmed by 5 bases and the J gene end by 4 bases; junction bases not matched to a gene: 7. The CDR3 totals 15 residues. Germline lookup yields CDR1 SGHTA and CDR2 FQGNSA. In nucleotides, the CDR3 is TGTGCCAGCAGCCCGACAGGGGGCGCGAGCTATGGCTACACCTTC. It is translated as CASSPTGGASYGYTF.

This clonotype was observed a few times. This CDR3 is CASSLARGTSYEQYF. In DNA, the CDR3 is TGTGCCAGCAGCTTAGCGCGGGGGACCTCCTACGAGCAGTACTTC. The gene calls are TRBV11-1 and TRBJ2-7, with 7 bases matching TRBD2. Losses at the gene ends were 0 bases for V and 0 bases for J; bases not matched to a gene: 2. The CDR3 runs 15 residues. Germline lookup yields CDR1 SGHAT and CDR2 FQDESV (reference sequence).

This clonotype has a count of ten or more. The chain uses TRBV7-3 and TRBJ2-2; tentative D call: TRBD1 (5 bases). Per the germline V gene, CDR1 is SGHTA and CDR2 is FQGTGA. This CDR3 comprises 15 residues. V was trimmed by 5 bases and J by 3 bases, leaving 13 bases between them. Here the CDR3 reads CASSRDRVDTGELFF. Written as DNA, the CDR3 is TGTGCCAGCAGCCGTGACAGAGTTGACACCGGGGAGCTGTTTTTT. Using reference TRBV7-3 and TRBJ2-2 for the parts outside the CDR3, the full variable domain is GAGVSQTPSNKVTEKGKYVELRCDPISGHTALYWYRQSLGQGPEFLIYFQGTGAADDSGLPNDRFFAVRPEGSVSTLKIQRTERGDSAVYLCASSRDRVDTGELFFGEGSRLTVL.

The chain uses TRBV7-2 and TRBJ2-7, with D possibly TRBD2 on 6 matching bases. This CDR3 is built from 15 residues. Germline assignment: CDR1 SGHTA and CDR2 FQGNSA. V was trimmed by 5 bases and J by 2 bases, leaving 16 bases between them. Here the CDR3 DNA reads TGTGCCAGCAGCCCGGGGGTAGCGGTACCCTACGAGCAGTACTTC. Translating it yields CASSPGVAVPYEQYF.

This clonotype occurred once. This sequence joins TRBV6-1 and TRBJ2-7; D gene ambiguous. The CDR3 sequence is 14 residues long. Trimming removed 5 bases at V and 1 base at J, with 12 bases between. Germline CDR1 is MNHNS and CDR2 is SASEGT. This chain's CDR3 is CASSRIWGSYEQYF. The CDR3 coding sequence is TGTGCCAGCAGTAGGATTTGGGGTTCCTACGAGCAGTACTTC.

This clonotype has a count of ten or more. The chain is built from TRBV7-2 and TRBJ2-3; possibly TRBD2 for D (5 bases). The CDR3 runs to 12 residues. The germline CDR1 and CDR2 sequences are SGHTA and FQGNSA. With 6 bases removed from V and 3 bases from J, the gap between germline ends came to 7 bases. The CDR3 coding sequence is TGTGCCAGCAGTTCGGGAACAGATACGCAGTATTTT. Translated: CASSSGTDTQYF.

The chain employs TRBV7-6 and TRBJ2-2; TRBD1 matches at 9 bases. CDR3 length: 16 residues. Germline values: CDR1 SGHVS, CDR2 FNYEAQ. After removal of 5 bases from V and 8 bases from J, the junction contained 12 bases not matched to a gene. The CDR3 DNA follows: TGTGCCAGCAGCCCCGCCGGGACAGGGAGGTTGGGGGAGCTGTTTTTT. Translating it yields CASSPAGTGRLGELFF. The full variable domain, its missing parts supplied by reference TRBV7-6 and TRBJ2-2, is GAGVSQSPRYKVTKRGQDVALRCDPISGHVSLYWYRQALGQGPEFLTYFNYEAQQDKSGLPNDRFSAERPEGSISTLTIQRTEQRDSAMYRCASSPAGTGRLGELFFGEGSRLTVL.

This clonotype was seen a handful of times. At one boundary the junction diverges from the germline segment, which might be a read error. This chain connects TRBV7-9 to TRBJ2-7; 9 positions agree with TRBD1. The CDR3 has 14 residues. CDR1 is SEHNR and CDR2 is FQNEAQ in the germline V gene (reference sequence). The CDR3 loop is CASTLGQGTGEQYF. CDR3 DNA: TGTGCCAGCACCTTAGGACAGGGGACAGGGGAGCAGTACTTC.

This clonotype was seen more than once but under ten times. This rearrangement joins TRBV12-3 or TRBV12-4 to TRBJ1-6; D ambiguous. V was cut by 2 bases and J by 9 bases, with 11 bases left in between. The CDR3 is 14 residues long. CDR3 DNA: TGTGCCAGCAGTTTACGCGGCCTCTCTTCACCCCTCCACTTT. It yields the protein CASSLRGLSSPLHF.

The genes are TRBV20-1 and TRBJ2-3, with unresolved D. The ends were cut back, 3 bases at V and 4 bases at J, with 2 bases in the middle. Germline CDR1 and CDR2: DFQATT and SNEGSKA (reference sequence). The CDR3 runs to 10 residues. CDR3 region: CSASPDTQYF. In nucleotides, the CDR3 is TGCAGTGCTAGCCCAGATACGCAGTATTTT.

This clonotype was seen a few times. The J gene is TRBJ1-6, the V gene TRBV20-1, with D tentatively TRBD1 (5 bases). Germline CDR1 and CDR2: DFQATT and SNEGSKA (reference sequence). The CDR3 length is 13 residues. The V end lost 1 base, the J end lost 6 bases, and 7 bases lay between the germline ends. The CDR3 loop is CSARGDLNSPLHF. In DNA, the CDR3 is TGCAGTGCTAGAGGGGACCTTAATTCACCCCTCCACTTT.

In this sample, this clonotype turned up a few times. The genes are TRBV6-1 and TRBJ2-3, with TRBD1 matching 12 bases. V dropped 8 bases and J dropped 5; count of bases not matched to a gene: 5. Germline assignment: CDR1 MNHNS and CDR2 SASEGT. The CDR3 sequence is 14 residues long. The CDR3 region has the DNA TGTGCCAGCTCCGGGACAGGGGGCAGAGATACGCAGTATTTT. Protein sequence: CASSGTGGRDTQYF.

The V and J genes are TRBV5-1 and TRBJ2-2; D unresolved. Germline CDR1 reads SGHRS; CDR2 reads YFSETQ. The CDR3 is made up of 13 amino acids. Trimming removed 6 bases at V and 6 bases at J, with 12 bases between. The CDR3 protein is CASKTRFSGELFF. CDR3 in DNA: TGCGCCAGCAAAACAAGGTTCTCCGGGGAGCTGTTTTTT.

This clonotype has a count of ten or more. V gene TRBV18 combines with J gene TRBJ1-1; D possibly corresponds to TRBD1 (6 bases). Trimming shortened V by 6 bases and J by 6 bases, and 14 bases separated the two germline ends. The CDR3 is made up of 13 amino acids. CDR1 is KGHSH and CDR2 is LQKENI in the germline V gene. The CDR3 nucleotides read TGTGCCAGCTCGCGGACAGTAAGATCTGAAGCTTTCTTT. It is translated as CASSRTVRSEAFF.

This clonotype was observed at least ten times. The V gene is TRBV24-1, the J gene TRBJ2-3; 11 positions match TRBD1. V shed 4 bases, J shed 2 bases, and the junction held 4 bases outside the gene matches. The CDR3 contains 16 residues. Germline CDR1 reads KGHDR; CDR2 reads SFDVKD. The CDR3 bases are TGTGCCACCAGTGACCGGACAGGGGGCGTCACAGATACGCAGTATTTT. Translation gives CATSDRTGGVTDTQYF.

This clonotype was picked up many times. The chain has TRBV6-5 and TRBJ1-6; no clear D. Trimming left V 2 bases short and J 3 bases short, with 8 bases between. Germline loops: CDR1 MNHEY, CDR2 SVGAGI. The CDR3 covers 15 residues. The CDR3 nucleotides read TGTGCCAGCAGTTACAGGGCAGGCTATAATTCACCCCTCCACTTT. This codes for CASSYRAGYNSPLHF.

This clonotype was seen a few times. The rearrangement joins TRBV7-2 to TRBJ1-2, with a tentative D call TRBD1 (6 bases). This CDR3 has 14 amino acids. Trimming pared 7 bases from V and 7 bases from J, leaving 19 bases between. The germline gives CDR1 SGHTA, CDR2 FQGNSA. The CDR3 region is CASTVNSAGVGYTF. Written as DNA, the CDR3 is TGTGCCAGCACCGTTAATTCGGCAGGGGTTGGCTACACCTTC.

This clonotype was detected only a few times. The chain is built from TRBV4-3 and TRBJ2-2; D not resolved. This CDR3 has 13 amino acids. The V and J ends lost 1 base and 8 bases respectively, with 8 bases between them. Germline V gene lookup returns CDR1 LGHNA and CDR2 YSLEER. The DNA for the CDR3 is TGCGCCAGCAGCCAAGTCCCCCATGGGGAGCTGTTTTTT. It specifies CASSQVPHGELFF.

This clonotype has just a few counts. The chain is built from TRBV3-1 and TRBJ2-5; 11 nucleotides align to TRBD2. Germline lookup yields CDR1 LGHDT and CDR2 YNNKEL (reference sequence). This CDR3 has 20 residues. Germline trimming cut 1 base from V and 8 bases from J; bases unmatched to any gene: 21. CDR3: CASSQGQGLTSGDPQGTQYF. As DNA, the CDR3 is TGTGCCAGCAGCCAAGGCCAGGGATTGACTAGCGGGGACCCCCAGGGTACCCAGTACTTC.

The chain uses TRBV7-2 and TRBJ2-1; TRBD2 might be the D (6 bases). The V gene's germline CDR1 is SGHTA and CDR2 FQGNSA. This CDR3 comprises 22 residues. V dropped 3 bases and J dropped 0 bases, with 30 bases sitting between them. CDR3 residues: CASSFPSLGDWGSGSSYNEQFF. The CDR3, as DNA: TGTGCCAGCAGCTTCCCTTCGTTGGGGGATTGGGGTAGCGGTAGCTCCTACAATGAGCAGTTCTTC. Variable domain in full (rest from reference TRBV7-2 and TRBJ2-1): GAGVSQSPSNKVTEKGKDVELRCDPISGHTALYWYRQSLGQGLEFLIYFQGNSAPDKSGLPSDRFSAERTGGSVSTLTIQRTQQEDSAVYLCASSFPSLGDWGSGSSYNEQFFGPGTRLTVL.